This TCR beta chain was sequenced in a study of T-cell memory formation after mild COVID-19. Turning to the study itself: Each donor largely had its own TCR clusters.

TCRdb ran MiXCR on the 5' RACE reads and lists one entry per CDR3 protein. The table has 180,000 or so distinct CDR3 sequences, around 10% seen once. The V end lost 2 bases, the J end lost 6 bases, and 12 bases lay between the germline ends. CDR1 is SGHKS and CDR2 is YYEKEE in the germline V gene (reference sequence). This CDR3 contains 14 residues. Study results and caveats: CD4+ contracting clones were found mainly in CM and EM, and CD8+ ones in EMRA. While clones contracting from day 15 to 85 were balanced between CD4 and CD8, later expanders leaned CD4+. Cross-reactive memory apparently joined, as some responding clones appeared in pre-infection memory.

Notes on this clonotype: Its antigen is unidentified.

This TCR derives from a man aged 18 to 30 who had mild COVID-19 (a few samples of this study predate the infection). Cell type and time point are not known. Material for sequencing was PBMCs or a T cell subset sorted from them (not recorded which). The chain has TRBV5-5 and TRBJ1-5; D is uncertain. CDR3 nucleotides: TGTGCCAGCAGCTTACCGGGCTCGGGTCAGCCCCAGCATTTT. Residues: CASSLPGSGQPQHF.